A selection of T cell receptor beta chains follows, all from one sample in a study of OX40 agonist ivuxolimab in advanced cancers. The protocol was immunoSEQ multiplex PCR, while the TCRdb copy is restricted to in-frame clones and leaves out a portion. The sample lists 60,000 to 70,000 clones; about 80% were seen once. Sequencing was performed on CD4+ or CD8+ T cells sorted from blood, taken in a trial of the OX40 agonist ivuxolimab. The receptor set was obtained from an adult with an advanced solid tumor such as melanoma, head and neck, liver or kidney cancer. The CDR3 runs from the conserved cysteine through the conserved F or W. D genes are given only for firm matches. Clone sizes are given selectively: once, few, many, or a class where the clone is expanded.

abundance	d_gene	v_gene	j_gene	CDR3nt	CDR3aa
NA	TRBD1	TRBV29-1	TRBJ1-1	TGCAGCGTTGACAAACAGGGGGCTGAAGCTTTCTTT	CSVDKQGAEAFF
once	NA	TRBV11-2	TRBJ2-5	TGTGCCAGCAGCCAGGAAGGGGCAGGAGGAGAGACCCAGTACTTC	CASSQEGAGGETQYF
NA	TRBD1	TRBV6-5	TRBJ1-2	TGTGCCAGCAGCCCTACCGGGACAGGGCTCTATGGCTACACCTTC	CASSPTGTGLYGYTF
NA	NA	TRBV28	TRBJ1-2	TGTGCCAGCAGTTCGGGACGGAACTATGGCTACACCTTC	CASSSGRNYGYTF
NA	NA	TRBV18	TRBJ1-5	TGTGCCAGCTCACCACCGAGGCCGGATGGGGGTCAGCCCCAGCATTTT	CASSPPRPDGGQPQHF
NA	NA	TRBV7-2	TRBJ1-4	TGTGCCAGCAGCTTGGGGGCAACTAATGAAAAACTGTTTTTT	CASSLGATNEKLFF
NA	TRBD2	TRBV18	TRBJ2-3	TGTGCCAGCTCAACCTTAGCGGGGGGTAGCACAGATACGCAGTATTTT	CASSTLAGGSTDTQYF
many	NA	TRBV12-5	TRBJ1-1	TGTGCTAGTGGTTTCAGCCGGACAGTGAACACTGAAGCTTTCTTT	CASGFSRTVNTEAFF
NA	NA	TRBV7-6	TRBJ2-3	TGTGCCAGCAGCCTACTCCCTTCGGGGGCAGATACGCAGTATTTT	CASSLLPSGADTQYF
NA	NA	TRBV4-2	TRBJ2-5	TGTGCCAGCAGCCAAGTCCAAGCGTACCAAGAGACCCAGTACTTC	CASSQVQAYQETQYF
NA	NA	TRBV21-1	TRBJ1-1	TGTGCCAGCAGCAAATCAGGGGAGATGAACACTGAAGCTTTCTTT	CASSKSGEMNTEAFF
NA	NA	TRBV5-6	TRBJ2-4	TGTGCCAGCAGCTTCCGAACCGGGCTCCGGGGATGGGCCAAAAACATTCAGTACTTC	CASSFRTGLRGWAKNIQYF
many	TRBD2	TRBV29-1	TRBJ2-5	TGCAGCGGTCAGTCGCTAGCGGGGGGTCGAGAGACCCAGTACTTC	CSGQSLAGGRETQYF
NA	TRBD1	TRBV7-2	TRBJ1-2	TGTGCCAGCAGCTCTGGGGGACAGGGGGCGCGGGGCTACACCTTC	CASSSGGQGARGYTF
NA	NA	TRBV30	TRBJ2-3	TGTGCCTGGAGTATACCGGGGGGCACAGATACGCAGTATTTT	CAWSIPGGTDTQYF
NA	NA	TRBV5-4	TRBJ1-4	TGTGCCAGCAGCTTGGCCGGCGGGGGAACGGTAAAACTGTTTTTT	CASSLAGGGTVKLFF
once	NA	TRBV9	TRBJ1-6	TGTGCCAGCAGCGTTGAACAGGGAGGTTCACCCCTCCACTTT	CASSVEQGGSPLHF
NA	TRBD1	TRBV5-6	TRBJ2-3	TGTGCCAGCAGATATGGGACAGGAGGGTCAGATACGCAGTATTTT	CASRYGTGGSDTQYF
NA	NA	TRBV12-5	TRBJ2-7	TGTGCTAGTGGTTTGGTACTAAGTGACCTTCGGGCCCTCCACTCCTACGAGCAGTACTTC	CASGLVLSDLRALHSYEQYF
NA	TRBD2	TRBV7-2	TRBJ2-5	TGTGCCAGCAGCCCGGGGACTAGCATCGAGACCCAGTACTTC	CASSPGTSIETQYF
NA	TRBD1	TRBV5-1	TRBJ1-6	TGCGCCAGCAGCTTGAAGGGACAGGGGGCTTCACCCCTCCACTTT	CASSLKGQGASPLHF
NA	NA	TRBV4-1	TRBJ2-5	TGCGCCAGCAGCCAAGATGGGACACTTGGAGAGACCCAGTACTTC	CASSQDGTLGETQYF
NA	NA	TRBV30	TRBJ1-3	TGTGCCTGGAGTGTAGGGTACTCTGGAAACACCATATATTTT	CAWSVGYSGNTIYF
NA	NA	TRBV5-1	TRBJ2-7	TGCGCCAGCAGCTTTAAGGACAGTACCTACGAGCAGTACTTC	CASSFKDSTYEQYF
NA	NA	TRBV7-9	TRBJ1-6	TGTGCCAGCAGCTTAGCGCAACCCTCAGGTTCACCCCTCCACTTT	CASSLAQPSGSPLHF
NA	TRBD1	TRBV5-1	TRBJ2-7	TGCGCCAGCAGCTTGGACCAGGGGGTAACCTACGAGCAGTACTTC	CASSLDQGVTYEQYF
NA	NA	TRBV30	TRBJ2-2	TGTGCCTGGAGTAAGGCAGGGACCGGGGAGCTGTTTTTT	CAWSKAGTGELFF
NA	NA	TRBV5-6	TRBJ1-1	TGTGCCAGCAGCTCAACAGGGAGGGACACTGAAGCTTTCTTT	CASSSTGRDTEAFF
NA	TRBD1	TRBV29-1	TRBJ1-1	TGCAGCGTTGAGGGCCCAGGGGGGGTCGCTGAAGCTTTCTTT	CSVEGPGGVAEAFF
few	NA	TRBV10-3	TRBJ1-5	TGTGCCATCAGTGCCCAAGGGGGGGGTCTTCAGCCCCAGCATTTT	CAISAQGGGLQPQHF
few	NA	TRBV4-2	TRBJ1-6	TGTGCCAGCAGCCAAGAGGGGGCAACCTATAATTCACCCCTCCACTTT	CASSQEGATYNSPLHF
NA	NA	TRBV5-6	TRBJ2-5	TGTGCCAGCAGCTTGGCCTTCGGGGGGCCGGAGTTAGAGACCCAGTACTTC	CASSLAFGGPELETQYF
NA	TRBD1	TRBV6-5	TRBJ1-3	TGTGCCAGCACCAGGACAGGGCCCGGAAACACCATATATTTT	CASTRTGPGNTIYF
few	NA	TRBV5-6	TRBJ2-1	TGTGCCAGCAGTTTAGAAATCTACTCTGAGCAGTTCTTC	CASSLEIYSEQFF
once	NA	TRBV7-9	TRBJ2-1	TGTGCCAGCAGCTCTGGAGGCGGTGCCAATGAGCAGTTCTTC	CASSSGGGANEQFF
NA	NA	TRBV5-5	TRBJ1-5	TGTGCCAGCAGCACGACAGTTTATAGCAATCAGCCCCAGCATTTT	CASSTTVYSNQPQHF
NA	NA	TRBV15	TRBJ1-6	TGTGCCACCCGAGGGGTGGGGAATTCACCCCTCCACTTT	CATRGVGNSPLHF
NA	TRBD1	TRBV4-2	TRBJ2-3	TGTGCCAGCAGCCAAGATACCCAGGGGGCAGATACGCAGTATTTT	CASSQDTQGADTQYF
NA	NA	TRBV29-1	TRBJ2-5	TGCAGCGTTGAAAACAAGCTTTTGAGTGGGACCCAGTACTTC	CSVENKLLSGTQYF
NA	NA	TRBV12-5	TRBJ2-7	TGTGCTAGTGGTTCTACCTTCGAGCAGTACTTC	CASGSTFEQYF